The 27 T cell receptor beta chains given below trace back to one sample, sequenced in a study of shared clonotypes between healthy human individuals. The repertoire was sequenced with immunoSEQ multiplex PCR; TCRdb's copy has only in-frame clones and lacks some. Of about 2 million clones in the sample, about 95% were seen once. Naive CD8 cells, CD45RO-negative and positively selected for CCR7, excluded terminally differentiated effector memory CD45RA+ cells. The sample taken for sequencing was naive CD8+ T cells sorted from blood. Receptors originate from a man between 18 and 29 years old in good health.

This clone was seen only once. The chain carries TRBV11-2 and TRBJ2-1; tentative D call: TRBD2 (5 bases). Trimming took 1 base from V and 9 from J, leaving 19 bases between them. The germline V gene has CDR1 SGHAT and CDR2 FQNNGV. The CDR3 is 16 residues long. This CDR3 reads CASSLGLAPGEGEQFF. CDR3 DNA sequence: TGTGCCAGCAGCTTAGGGCTAGCCCCAGGTGAGGGTGAGCAGTTCTTC.

The rearrangement uses TRBV5-6 and TRBJ2-1; 7 bases align to TRBD1. The germline CDR1 and CDR2 sequences are SGHDT and YYEEEE. V lost 4 bases, J lost 6 bases, and 7 bases stayed unmatched. The CDR3 is 14 residues long. The CDR3 sequence: CASSPGQASNEQFF. For the CDR3, the DNA is TGTGCCAGCAGCCCAGGACAGGCCTCCAATGAGCAGTTCTTC.

This sequence joins TRBV6-5 and TRBJ2-1; 10 positions agree with TRBD2. Germline V gene sequence: CDR1 MNHEY, CDR2 SVGAGI. This CDR3 comprises 15 residues. J gave up 4 bases and V 1 base, and 1 base lay outside the gene matches. CDR3 protein: CASSYLTSGYNEQFF. CDR3 nucleotides: TGTGCCAGCAGTTACTTGACTAGCGGGTACAATGAGCAGTTCTTC.

The table lists this clone with a count of one. J is TRBJ1-5 and V is TRBV28; maybe TRBD1 (5 bases). The CDR3 has 13 amino acids. V dropped 5 bases and J dropped 7 bases, with 12 bases sitting between them. The germline CDR1 and CDR2 sequences are MDHEN and SYDVKM. The DNA of the CDR3 is TGTGCCAGCAGTATAGGGGATGGCCAGCCCCAGCATTTT. This encodes CASSIGDGQPQHF.

On this clone: The sample holds other DNA sequences that translate to the same CDR3. The genes are TRBV6-1 and TRBJ2-7, with D tentatively TRBD1 (6 bases). Deletions cut 3 bases from V and 2 bases from J, with 8 bases between. The CDR3 spans 13 residues. Looked up from germline, CDR1 is MNHNS and CDR2 is SASEGT. As DNA, the CDR3 is TGTGCCAGCAGTGAGACAGGTCCCTACGAGCAGTACTTC. As protein: CASSETGPYEQYF.

The V gene is TRBV7-6, the J gene TRBJ1-1; the D is unclear. Germline CDR1 reads SGHVS; CDR2 reads FNYEAQ. This CDR3 has 14 amino acids. Trimming removed 4 bases from V and 1 base from J, with 10 bases in between. The CDR3 protein is CASSYNAANTEAFF. The CDR3 DNA follows: TGTGCCAGCAGCTATAACGCCGCGAACACTGAAGCTTTCTTT.

Concerning this clone itself: Other DNA variants within this sample encode the same CDR3. This sequence joins TRBV7-9 and TRBJ1-2, with 9 bases lining up with TRBD1. The V and J ends lost 0 bases and 4 bases, in that order; junction bases with no gene match: 3. CDR1 is SEHNR and CDR2 is FQNEAQ in the germline V gene (reference sequence). CDR3 length equals 15 residues. This chain's CDR3 is CASSLAGTGFYGYTF. In DNA, the CDR3 is TGTGCCAGCAGCTTAGCCGGGACAGGGTTCTATGGCTACACCTTC.

The chain combines TRBV12-5 with TRBJ2-7; 9 bases agree with TRBD1. This CDR3 spans 16 amino acids. V dropped 0 bases and J dropped 2; count of bases not matched to a gene: 5. Germline-derived CDR1 and CDR2 are LGHNT and FRNRAP. Here the CDR3 reads CASGLVGDRATYEQYF. The CDR3 coding sequence is TGTGCTAGTGGTTTGGTTGGGGACAGGGCAACCTACGAGCAGTACTTC.

This clone occurred a few times. The rearrangement uses TRBV7-3 and TRBJ2-3; D not resolved. The V gene lost 2 bases and the J gene lost 4 bases, with 7 bases spanning the gap. CDR1 is SGHTA, CDR2 FQGTGA, per germline. The CDR3 is made up of 13 amino acids. The DNA for the CDR3 is TGTGCCAGCAGCTTAGGAGTCTCAGATACGCAGTATTTT. It yields the protein CASSLGVSDTQYF. The whole variable domain, remainder taken from reference TRBV7-3 and TRBJ2-3, is GAGVSQTPSNKVTEKGKYVELRCDPISGHTALYWYRQSLGQGPEFLIYFQGTGAADDSGLPNDRFFAVRPEGSVSTLKIQRTERGDSAVYLCASSLGVSDTQYFGPGTRLTVL.

The CDR3 region is CASSDPGQHILADQETQYF. Written as DNA, the CDR3 is TGTGCCAGCAGCGACCCGGGACAGCATATACTAGCGGACCAAGAGACCCAGTACTTC. The V and J genes are TRBV9 and TRBJ2-5, with a possible D match to TRBD2 (8 bases). Looked up from germline, CDR1 is SGDLS and CDR2 is YYNGEE. This CDR3 region has 19 residues. Trimming cost V 3 bases and J 0 bases, with 24 bases left between them.

The CDR3 DNA follows: TGTGCCAGCAGTTACTCATTAGCAGACCATTACAATGAGCAGTTCTTC. It specifies CASSYSLADHYNEQFF. The chain couples TRBV6-5 to TRBJ2-1; no reliable D call. V lost 0 bases, J lost 4 bases, and 13 bases lay in between. Germline V CDR1 and CDR2: MNHEY, SVGAGI. This CDR3 has 16 amino acids.

V is TRBV27 and J is TRBJ2-7; 10 nucleotides line up with TRBD1. V lost 6 bases and J lost 5; bases outside the gene matches: 10. The CDR3 runs 15 residues. CDR1 is MNHEY, CDR2 SMNVEV, per germline (reference sequence). The CDR3 loop reads CASSRGAGTGDEQYF. In nucleotides, the CDR3 is TGTGCCAGCAGCCGGGGAGCCGGGACAGGGGACGAGCAGTACTTC.

This clone was seen just once. This chain joins TRBV25-1 and TRBJ2-7; 7 bases match TRBD2. Germline lookup yields CDR1 MGHDK and CDR2 SYGVNS. The CDR3 runs 13 residues. V shed 3 bases, J shed 7 bases, and the junction held 6 bases outside the gene matches. CDR3: CASSEGLGLEQYF. CDR3 sequence (DNA): TGTGCCAGCAGTGAGGGACTGGGACTAGAGCAGTACTTC.

This clone has more than one count but fewer than ten. This chain connects TRBV28 to TRBJ2-7, with 7 bases lining up with TRBD1. This CDR3 is 15 amino acids long. Germline CDR1 and CDR2: MDHEN and SYDVKM. Germline trimming cut 3 bases from V and 1 base from J; bases unmatched to any gene: 6. In DNA form, the CDR3 reads TGTGCCAGCAGTTTTAGGGGGCTTGGGTCCTACGAGCAGTACTTC. It yields the protein CASSFRGLGSYEQYF.

The rearrangement links TRBV19 to TRBJ1-4; tentatively, D is TRBD1 (5 bases). Germline CDR1 reads LNHDA; CDR2 reads SQIVND (reference sequence). V lost 2 bases, J lost 4 bases, and 8 bases lay in between. The length of the CDR3 is 14 residues. CDR3 sequence reads: CASSIQGGNEKLFF. The DNA for the CDR3 is TGTGCCAGTAGTATACAGGGAGGTAATGAAAAACTGTTTTTT.

The chain links TRBV7-9 to TRBJ2-5, with no clear D. Germline values: CDR1 SEHNR, CDR2 FQNEAQ (reference sequence). The V end lost 4 bases, the J end lost 2 bases, and 14 bases lay between the germline ends. CDR3 length: 15 residues. The CDR3 nucleotides read TGTGCCAGCAGCTGGGCCGTGGAAGGTCAAGAGACCCAGTACTTC. Its translation: CASSWAVEGQETQYF.

The chain employs TRBV29-1 and TRBJ2-5, with D tentatively TRBD2 (6 bases). The V and J ends lost 3 bases and 0 bases respectively, with 11 bases between them. Germline lookup yields CDR1 SQVTM and CDR2 ANQGSEA. The CDR3 has 14 amino acids. DNA of the CDR3: TGCAGCGTTGAGGGCGGGATAGACCAAGAGACCCAGTACTTC. As protein: CSVEGGIDQETQYF.

The chain links TRBV10-2 to TRBJ2-7; 11 nucleotides agree with TRBD2. Per germline, CDR1 WSHSY and CDR2 SAAADI. This CDR3 comprises 18 residues. The ends lost 4 bases at V and 3 bases at J; junction bases unmatched: 14. The CDR3 DNA reads TGCGCCAGCAGTGTTATCGCGCTAACTAGCGGGGGATTCTACGAGCAGTACTTC. Its translation: CASSVIALTSGGFYEQYF.

As DNA, the CDR3 is TGTGCCAGCAGCTCCTCAGGGAGCACTGAAGCTTTCTTT. Its protein is CASSSSGSTEAFF. The chain combines TRBV5-6 with TRBJ1-1, with D tentatively TRBD1 (5 bases). Germline values: CDR1 SGHDT, CDR2 YYEEEE. The CDR3 totals 13 residues. Trimming took 3 bases from V and 4 from J, leaving 10 bases between them.

The V call is TRBV6-5, the J call TRBJ1-2, with a weak D call TRBD1 (5 bases). V gave up 0 bases and J gave up 6 bases, with 8 bases separating them. In germline, CDR1 is MNHEY, CDR2 SVGAGI. This CDR3 spans 13 amino acids. The CDR3 is CASSYSGPDGYTF. CDR3 nucleotides: TGTGCCAGCAGTTACTCGGGGCCAGATGGCTACACCTTC.

The rearrangement links TRBV7-9 to TRBJ1-1; D gene unclear. The CDR3 has 14 amino acids. Trimming pared 5 bases from V and 8 bases from J, leaving 18 bases between. Per the germline V gene, CDR1 is SEHNR and CDR2 is FQNEAQ (reference sequence). This chain's CDR3 is CASSPSPVEGEAFF. The CDR3, as DNA: TGTGCCAGCAGCCCCTCTCCGGTCGAGGGAGAAGCTTTCTTT.

V is TRBV4-1 and J is TRBJ2-3; the match to TRBD2 covers 10 bases. The CDR3 contains 17 residues. V was clipped by 5 bases and J by 3 bases; unmatched bases: 11. Germline V gene data show CDR1 as MGHRA and CDR2 as YSYEKL. The CDR3 loop reads CASSEGLGLAETDTQYF. DNA for the CDR3: TGCGCCAGCAGCGAAGGTCTCGGACTAGCGGAAACAGATACGCAGTATTTT.

In the case of this clone: Other nucleotide sequences from this sample produce the same CDR3. V and J are TRBV9 and TRBJ1-1; D gene unclear. The CDR3 has 14 amino acids. V dropped 0 bases and J dropped 0 bases, with 6 bases sitting between them. Germline values: CDR1 SGDLS, CDR2 YYNGEE. The CDR3 DNA sequence: TGTGCCAGCAGCGTAGACGGTATGAACACTGAAGCTTTCTTT. It specifies CASSVDGMNTEAFF.

For this clone: The identical CDR3 is also encoded by other nucleotide sequences in the sample. The rearrangement links TRBV30 to TRBJ1-1; the D gene is possibly TRBD1 (5 bases). Germline values: CDR1 GTSNPN, CDR2 SVGIG (reference sequence). V dropped 0 bases and J dropped 1 base, with 6 bases sitting between them. The CDR3 is made up of 13 amino acids. CDR3 nucleotides: TGTGCCTGGAGTGTGGACAAGAACACTGAAGCTTTCTTT. This codes for CAWSVDKNTEAFF.

This chain connects TRBV11-3 to TRBJ2-3, with D unresolved. The germline V gene has CDR1 SGHNT and CDR2 YENEEA. The CDR3 runs 13 residues. Trimming cost V 0 bases and J 0 bases, with 1 base left between them. The CDR3 sequence is CASSLESTDTQYF. The CDR3 DNA reads TGTGCCAGCAGCTTAGAAAGCACAGATACGCAGTATTTT.

A single count supports this clone. The CDR3 region has the DNA TGTGCCAGCACGAGCGGCCCTGAAGCTTTCTTT. Translation gives CASTSGPEAFF. The chain uses TRBV6-1 and TRBJ1-1, with D unclear. CDR3 size: 11 residues. Looked up from germline, CDR1 is MNHNS and CDR2 is SASEGT. V shed 7 bases and J shed 6 bases, with 9 bases lying between them.

The J gene is TRBJ2-7, the V gene TRBV29-1; no definite D call. Germline CDR1 reads SQVTM; CDR2 reads ANQGSEA. The ends were cut back, 0 bases at V and 1 base at J, with 13 bases in the middle. The CDR3 is 15 amino acids. The DNA of the CDR3 is TGCAGCGTTGAAGATGCACGGATGACATCCTACGAGCAGTACTTC. This sequence encodes CSVEDARMTSYEQYF.